Here is one T cell receptor beta chain with its context. Its cognate antigen is unknown. This record comes from a study of shared clonotypes between healthy human individuals. The test was conducted at deep level. It was across several immunoSEQ plates that each subset's genomic DNA was evenly split. Profiled with immunoSEQ multiplex PCR; TCRdb holds only in-frame clones, not every one. The sample contains fewer than 1.6 million clones, 98% of which appear only once. Overall study findings and caveats: Generation probabilities were higher for clonotypes shared across all four sorted-subset donors than for unshared ones. Among a handful of donors, 4.5% to 5.5% of naive CD4 clonotypes were found in common.

Between the trimmed V and J ends, which lost 4 bases and 7 bases, there was a span of 4 bases. The CDR3 totals 11 residues. Germline assignment: CDR1 SGHDN and CDR2 FVKESK. The clonotype was recovered from a man aged 25 to 40 in good health. The J gene is TRBJ2-2, the V gene TRBV14; D uncertain. The sequencing sample was made of naive CD4+ T cells sorted from blood. Subset: CD45RA+ positively selected. CDR3 nucleotides: TGTGCCAGCAGCCCGGGCGGGGAGCTGTTTTTT. Its protein is CASSPGGELFF.